These 12 T cell receptor beta chains share one sample of origin, sequenced in a study of a mutant IDH1 vaccine in newly diagnosed glioma (dated by TCRdb to 2020 to 2022). To prepare the library, the immunoSEQ multiplex PCR assay was applied. Sourced from immuneACCESS, this table was stored by TCRdb with only in-frame sequences that have V and J called. A share of the clones is absent; for the studies checked, an unresolved V gene accounts for under half, and the remainder has no known explanation. For this sample there are fewer than 75,000 clones; roughly 83% appear just once. About 9% of the sample belongs to the ten largest clones. Their antigens are not known. This specimen's time point label, interpreted: week 11, during vaccination. Every vaccine dose consisted of 300 ug of a 20-mer mutant IDH1 peptide in Montanide, administered subcutaneously together with topical imiquimod. Source: PBMCs, taken from a glioma patient whose treatment included an IDH1 peptide vaccine. The origin of the receptors is a woman in her forties or fifties with glioma.

This clone has just a few counts. The chain employs TRBV7-8 and TRBJ2-2; unclear D gene. Between the trimmed V and J ends, which lost 3 bases and 0 bases, there was a span of 11 bases. The CDR3 is made up of 16 amino acids. Germline CDR1 is SGHVS and CDR2 is FQNEAQ. Written as DNA, the CDR3 is TGTGCCAGCAGCTTGATCCGGCAGTCGAACACCGGGGAGCTGTTTTTT. This gives the protein CASSLIRQSNTGELFF.

J is TRBJ1-5 and V is TRBV7-9, with D possibly being TRBD1 (5 bases). V was trimmed by 3 bases and J by 2 bases, leaving 11 bases between them. Germline V gives CDR1 SEHNR, CDR2 FQNEAQ (reference sequence). This CDR3 spans 15 amino acids. The CDR3 coding sequence is TGTGCCAGCAGCTTGGGTTCGGGGGGCAATCAGCCCCAGCATTTT. Translated, it gives CASSLGSGGNQPQHF.

The chain employs TRBV12-5 and TRBJ2-5, with D possibly being TRBD2 (6 bases). The CDR3 is 16 amino acids. Germline-derived CDR1 and CDR2 are LGHNT and FRNRAP. Trimming cost V 5 bases and J 5 bases, with 21 bases left between them. CDR3: CASGPPIVGGAETQYF. DNA for the CDR3: TGTGCTAGTGGTCCACCCATTGTCGGGGGAGCGGAGACCCAGTACTTC.

The genes are TRBV30 and TRBJ2-6; D gene uncertain. With 6 bases removed from V and 4 bases from J, the gap between germline ends came to 7 bases. The germline V gene has CDR1 GTSNPN and CDR2 SVGIG (reference sequence). The CDR3 totals 12 residues. CDR3 in amino acids: CACLLGANVLTF. CDR3 nucleotide sequence: TGTGCCTGTCTATTGGGGGCCAACGTCCTGACTTTC.

This chain connects TRBV7-9 to TRBJ2-3; possible D gene TRBD1, 6 bases. Germline values: CDR1 SEHNR, CDR2 FQNEAQ (reference sequence). The CDR3 runs to 15 residues. Trimming took off 3 bases at V and 4 bases at J, with 14 bases between the two ends. CDR3 protein: CASSLVQGISDTQYF. In DNA form, the CDR3 reads TGTGCCAGCAGCTTGGTTCAGGGGATATCAGATACGCAGTATTTT. Looking up the rest from reference TRBV7-9 and TRBJ2-3 gives the full variable domain: DTGVSQNPRHKITKRGQNVTFRCDPISEHNRLYWYRQTLGQGPEFLTYFQNEAQLEKSRLLSDRFSAERPKGSFSTLEIQRTEQGDSAMYLCASSLVQGISDTQYFGPGTRLTVL.

This rearrangement joins TRBV29-1 to TRBJ1-1, with TRBD1 identical over 9 bases. Germline V lookup: CDR1 SQVTM, CDR2 ANQGSEA. Trimming cost V 6 bases and J 3 bases; bases outside gene matches: 2. The CDR3 extends over 12 amino acids. In DNA form, the CDR3 reads TGCAGCGTGGGACAGGGAGACACTGAAGCTTTCTTT. This gives the protein CSVGQGDTEAFF.

The rearrangement links TRBV5-1 to TRBJ2-3; D may be TRBD1 or TRBD2 (5 bases each). This CDR3 has 17 amino acids. Germline V gene sequence: CDR1 SGHRS, CDR2 YFSETQ. The V end lost 4 bases, the J end lost 2 bases, and 20 bases lay between the germline ends. DNA of the CDR3: TGCGCCAGCAGCCCAACTTTTCTCGGGGCCGCCACAGATACGCAGTATTTT. Amino acids: CASSPTFLGAATDTQYF.

The rearrangement links TRBV5-6 to TRBJ2-7; D remains unclear. The CDR3 loop spans 15 amino acids. The V and J ends lost 2 bases and 2 bases respectively, with 14 bases between them. CDR1 SGHDT and CDR2 YYEEEE come from the germline V gene. The CDR3 sequence is CASSFGGLRTYEQYF. The CDR3 region has the DNA TGTGCCAGCAGCTTCGGTGGGTTACGAACCTACGAGCAGTACTTC.

J is TRBJ2-7 and V is TRBV14, with 7 bases matching TRBD1. Germline V CDR1 and CDR2: SGHDN, FVKESK. CDR3 length equals 12 residues. J gave up 9 bases and V 5 bases, and 7 bases lay outside the gene matches. The CDR3 region has the DNA TGTGCCAGCAGCTTTAAACAGGGGTCGCAGTACTTC. It is translated as CASSFKQGSQYF.

The J gene is TRBJ1-1, the V gene TRBV28; D is undetermined. V was pared by 6 bases and J by 5 bases, with 10 bases between. Germline CDR1 reads MDHEN; CDR2 reads SYDVKM. CDR3 length: 12 residues. The CDR3 DNA sequence: TGTGCCAGCAGCCCACGATGGACTGAAGCTTTCTTT. It yields the protein CASSPRWTEAFF. Using reference TRBV28 and TRBJ1-1 for the parts outside the CDR3, the full variable domain is DVKVTQSSRYLVKRTGEKVFLECVQDMDHENMFWYRQDPGLGLRLIYFSYDVKMKEKGDIPEGYSVSREKKERFSLILESASTNQTSMYLCASSPRWTEAFFGQGTRLTVV.

This chain uses TRBV7-9 with TRBJ2-4, with 9 bases that match TRBD2. Germline trimming cut 1 base from V and 4 bases from J; bases unmatched to any gene: 8. The germline CDR1 and CDR2 sequences are SEHNR and FQNEAQ (reference sequence). The CDR3 totals 17 residues. The CDR3 nucleotides are TGTGCCAGCAGCTTAGAATTTAGCGGGGGAGTGAAAAACATTCAGTACTTC. Amino acids: CASSLEFSGGVKNIQYF.

The chain couples TRBV7-3 to TRBJ2-7; no clear D gene. CDR3 length: 13 amino acids. Trimming took 4 bases from V and 4 from J, leaving 11 bases between them. From germline, CDR1 is SGHTA and CDR2 FQGTGA. CDR3 amino acids: CASSSFDGYEQYF. CDR3 DNA sequence: TGTGCCAGCAGCTCGTTCGACGGTTACGAGCAGTACTTC.